The clone carrying this TCR beta chain was detected only a few times. What it recognizes is unknown. Study-wide results and caveats: The larger cohort examined one V-J beta rearrangement, not whole repertoires. The TCR gene usage of tumor memory CD4+ T cells clustered together with blood and lymph node memory CD4+ cells and with lymph node naive CD4+ cells. Tumor-infiltrating Treg TCR alpha and beta sequences overlapped most with tumor naive CD4+ T cells, then blood naive.

Germline-derived CDR1 and CDR2 are ENHRY and SYGVKD. CDR3 length: 16 amino acids. Trimming took 6 bases from V and 0 from J; bases not matched to a gene: 8. Full-length variable regions came from constant-region reverse primers plus semi-nested Nested Universal Primer A PCR. TCRdb used MiXCR to reprocess the 5' RACE reads, holding one entry per CDR3 protein. The data show tens of thousands of distinct CDR3 sequences, just under 30% seen once. The chain joins TRBV10-3 to TRBJ2-1; 7 bases map to TRBD2. The receptor's source is a female donor with breast cancer. The sample comprised memory CD4+ T cells sorted from a lymph node. Subset here: memory CD4+ T cells, CD4+CD45RO+CD25-. The CDR3 loop is CAISPASGTSYNEQFF. DNA of the CDR3: TGTGCCATCAGCCCCGCTAGCGGAACCTCCTACAATGAGCAGTTCTTC.